The TCR beta chain described here comes from a study of cytomegalovirus exposure and HLA in healthy donors. Study-level results: Differences between HLA loci emerged in a later analysis of TCR association rates, with DRB1 most and HLA-C fewest.

Concerning this clone itself: Its antigen is currently unknown.

Germline CDR1 and CDR2: SGHRS and YFSETQ. V dropped 7 bases and J dropped 3; count of bases not matched to a gene: 6. This CDR3 spans 14 amino acids. Primers for the PCR totalled 60 Vbeta and 13 Jbeta. Method: immunoSEQ multiplex PCR; TCRdb's copy keeps in-frame clones and lacks some. The table lists about 130,000 clones, about 11% of them singletons, with just over 4.5% in the top ten. Healthy bone marrow donors formed the donor group. Material: PBMCs. This clonotype was obtained from a woman aged 18-29 years in good health and CMV-seropositive. The chain recombines TRBV5-1 with TRBJ2-3, with 9 bases fitting TRBD2. The CDR3 spells CASQAGGWTDTQYF. The CDR3, as DNA: TGCGCCAGCCAAGCGGGAGGTTGGACAGATACGCAGTATTTT.